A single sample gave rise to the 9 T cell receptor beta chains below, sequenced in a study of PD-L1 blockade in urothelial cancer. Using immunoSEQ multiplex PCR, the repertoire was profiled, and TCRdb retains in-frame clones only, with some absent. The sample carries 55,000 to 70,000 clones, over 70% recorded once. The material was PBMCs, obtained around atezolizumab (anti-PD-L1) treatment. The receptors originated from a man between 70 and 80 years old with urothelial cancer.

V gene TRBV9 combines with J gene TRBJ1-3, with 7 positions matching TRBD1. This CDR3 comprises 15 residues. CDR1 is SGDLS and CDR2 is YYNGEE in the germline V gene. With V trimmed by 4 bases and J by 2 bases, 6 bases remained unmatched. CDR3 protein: CASSPNRGTGNTIYF. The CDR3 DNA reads TGTGCCAGCAGCCCTAACAGGGGAACTGGAAACACCATATATTTT.

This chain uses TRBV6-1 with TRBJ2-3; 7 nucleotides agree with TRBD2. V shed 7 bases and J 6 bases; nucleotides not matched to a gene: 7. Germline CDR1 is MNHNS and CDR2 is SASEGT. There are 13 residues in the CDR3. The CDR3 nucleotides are TGTGCCAGCACGGGAGGAGGTTGGGATACGCAGTATTTT. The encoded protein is CASTGGGWDTQYF.

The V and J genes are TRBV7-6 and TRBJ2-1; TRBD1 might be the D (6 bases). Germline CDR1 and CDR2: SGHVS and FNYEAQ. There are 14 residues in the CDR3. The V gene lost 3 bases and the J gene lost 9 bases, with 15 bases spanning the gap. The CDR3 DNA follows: TGTGCCAGCAGCTTCCTTAGGGGGTCCTTTGAGCAGTTCTTC. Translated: CASSFLRGSFEQFF.

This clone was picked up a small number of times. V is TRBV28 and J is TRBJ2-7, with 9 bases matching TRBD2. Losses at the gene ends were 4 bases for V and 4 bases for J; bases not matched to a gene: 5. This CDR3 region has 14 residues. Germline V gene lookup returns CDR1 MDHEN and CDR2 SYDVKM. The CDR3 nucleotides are TGTGCCAGCAGTTCCTGGACTAGCGCATACGAGCAGTACTTC. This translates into CASSSWTSAYEQYF.

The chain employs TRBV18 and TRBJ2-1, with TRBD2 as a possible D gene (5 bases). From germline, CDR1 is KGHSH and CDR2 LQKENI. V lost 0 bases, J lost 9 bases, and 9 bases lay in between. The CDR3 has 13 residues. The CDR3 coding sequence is TGTGCCAGCTCACCACCTACTAGTTTTGAGCAGTTCTTC. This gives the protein CASSPPTSFEQFF.

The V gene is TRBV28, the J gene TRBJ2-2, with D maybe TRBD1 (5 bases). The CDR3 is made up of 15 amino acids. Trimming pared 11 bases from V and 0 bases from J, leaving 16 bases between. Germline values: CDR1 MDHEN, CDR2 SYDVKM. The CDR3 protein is CAGAGAAANTGELFF. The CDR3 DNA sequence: TGTGCCGGGGCCGGAGCTGCAGCGAACACCGGGGAGCTGTTTTTT. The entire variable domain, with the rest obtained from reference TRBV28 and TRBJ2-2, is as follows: DVKVTQSSRYLVKRTGEKVFLECVQDMDHENMFWYRQDPGLGLRLIYFSYDVKMKEKGDIPEGYSVSREKKERFSLILESASTNQTSMYLCAGAGAAANTGELFFGEGSRLTVL.

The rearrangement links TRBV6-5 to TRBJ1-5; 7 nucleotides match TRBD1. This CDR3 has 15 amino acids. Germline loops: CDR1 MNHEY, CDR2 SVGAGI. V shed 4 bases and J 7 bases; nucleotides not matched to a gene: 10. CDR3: CASSSATGSGQPQHF. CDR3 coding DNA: TGTGCCAGCAGTTCAGCGACAGGGTCAGGACAGCCCCAGCATTTT.

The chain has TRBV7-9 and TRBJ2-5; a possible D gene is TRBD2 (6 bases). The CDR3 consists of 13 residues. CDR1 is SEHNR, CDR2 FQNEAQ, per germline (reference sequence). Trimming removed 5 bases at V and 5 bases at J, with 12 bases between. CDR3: CASSPRRGETQYF. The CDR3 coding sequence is TGTGCCAGCAGCCCCCGGAGGGGTGAGACCCAGTACTTC.

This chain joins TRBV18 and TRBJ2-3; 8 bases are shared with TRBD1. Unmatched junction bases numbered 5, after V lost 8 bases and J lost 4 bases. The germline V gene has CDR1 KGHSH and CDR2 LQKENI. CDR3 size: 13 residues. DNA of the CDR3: TGTGCCAGCGCCGACAGGGGTCCAGATACGCAGTATTTT. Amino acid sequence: CASADRGPDTQYF. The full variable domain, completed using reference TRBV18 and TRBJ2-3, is NAGVMQNPRHLVRRRGQEARLRCSPMKGHSHVYWYRQLPEEGLKFMVYLQKENIIDESGMPKERFSAEFPKEGPSILRIQQVVRGDSAAYFCASADRGPDTQYFGPGTRLTVL.